This T cell receptor (beta chain) originates from a study of blood T cell repertoires in COVID-19. Study-wide background: Researchers got acute and convalescent COVID-19 samples from the United States, Italy and Spain. T cells, B-cell-depleted T cells, or PBMCs supplied cDNA or gDNA.

Germline loops: CDR1 LNHNV, CDR2 YYDKDF (reference sequence). Deletions cut 3 bases from V and 3 bases from J, with 11 bases between. This CDR3 is built from 14 residues. Methods used by the authors: Counts of nucleated cells, estimated from reference gene primer amplification, were obtained. Generated by immunoSEQ multiplex PCR, the TCRdb table keeps only in-frame clones and is missing some. That table gives V, J and clone size, and the DNA gave D and trimming. The repertoire has 150,000 to 200,000 clones, roughly 80% of them found once; the top ten carry roughly 8.1%. The V gene is TRBV15, the J gene TRBJ1-1; a weak D match, TRBD1 (5 bases). The TCR was taken from a woman in her 70s with acute or convalescent COVID-19. The sequenced material came from peripheral blood. The CDR3 loop is CATSSPGGDTEAFF. The DNA of the CDR3 is TGTGCCACCAGCAGCCCGGGGGGGGACACTGAAGCTTTCTTT.